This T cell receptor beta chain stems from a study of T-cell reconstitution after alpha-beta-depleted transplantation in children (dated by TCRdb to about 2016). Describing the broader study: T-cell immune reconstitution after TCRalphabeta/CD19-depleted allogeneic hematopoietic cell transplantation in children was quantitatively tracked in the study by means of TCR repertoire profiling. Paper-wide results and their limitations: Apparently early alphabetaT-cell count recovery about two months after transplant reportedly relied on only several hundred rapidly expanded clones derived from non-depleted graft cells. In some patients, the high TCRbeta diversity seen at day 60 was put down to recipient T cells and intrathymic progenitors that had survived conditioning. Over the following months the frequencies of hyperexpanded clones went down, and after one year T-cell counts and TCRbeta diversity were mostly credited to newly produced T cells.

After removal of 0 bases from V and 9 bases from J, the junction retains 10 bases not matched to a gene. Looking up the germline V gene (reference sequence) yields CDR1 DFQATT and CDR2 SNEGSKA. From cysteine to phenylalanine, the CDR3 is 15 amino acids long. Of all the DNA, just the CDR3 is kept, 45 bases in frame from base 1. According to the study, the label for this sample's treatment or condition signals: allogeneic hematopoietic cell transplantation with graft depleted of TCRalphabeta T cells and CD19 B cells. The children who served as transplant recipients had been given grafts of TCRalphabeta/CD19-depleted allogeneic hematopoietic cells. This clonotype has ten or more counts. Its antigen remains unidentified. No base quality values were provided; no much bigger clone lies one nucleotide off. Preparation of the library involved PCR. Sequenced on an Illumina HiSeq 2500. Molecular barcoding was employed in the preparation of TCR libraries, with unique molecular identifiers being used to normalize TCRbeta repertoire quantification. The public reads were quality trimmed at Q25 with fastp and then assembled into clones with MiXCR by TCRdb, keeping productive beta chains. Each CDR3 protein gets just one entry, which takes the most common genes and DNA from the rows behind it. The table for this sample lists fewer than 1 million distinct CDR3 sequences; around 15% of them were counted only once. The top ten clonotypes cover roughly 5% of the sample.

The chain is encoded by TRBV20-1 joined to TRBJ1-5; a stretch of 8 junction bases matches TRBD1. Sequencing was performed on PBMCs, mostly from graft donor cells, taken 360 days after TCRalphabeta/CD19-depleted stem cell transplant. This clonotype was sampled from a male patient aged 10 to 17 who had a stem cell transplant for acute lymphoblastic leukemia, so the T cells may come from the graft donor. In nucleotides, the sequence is TGCAGTGCTAGAGATCCGGGGACAGGCGGTGGGCCCCAGCATTTT. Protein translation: CSARDPGTGGGPQHF.